The 32 T cell receptor beta chains below come from one sample, sequenced in a study of T cells expressing NK-cell markers (dated by TCRdb to about 2020). Library method: 5' RACE. TCRdb shows the sequencer as Illumina HiSeq 2000. Once TCRdb had reprocessed the reads, it stored one entry per CDR3 protein sequence and supplied no DNA. This sample's clone table shows roughly 380,000 distinct CDR3 sequences. The top ten clones comprise around 5.3% of the sample. The specimen sequenced was blood T cells: a sorted CD56 or NKG2C T cell subset, CD4+ or CD8+ T cells, or bulk PBMC T cells (not recorded which). Receptors were obtained from a man aged 18-75 years in good health.

The chain carries TRBV10-3 and TRBJ1-5; TCRdb proposes TRBD1, but this gene call is untestable without DNA. The germline V gene has CDR1 ENHRY and CDR2 SYGVKD. CDR3 length: 13 residues. This CDR3 is CAISPEGNQPQHF.

V usage is TRBV9 and J usage is TRBJ2-2. The CDR3 is 16 amino acids. From germline, CDR1 is SGDLS and CDR2 YYNGEE. CDR3: CASSVASGSNTGELFF.

CDR3 sequence reads: CASSHGQGGSYNSPLHF. V and J are TRBV7-9 and TRBJ1-6; TCRdb calls TRBD1, which cannot be checked without DNA. Germline assignment: CDR1 SEHNR and CDR2 FQNEAQ (reference sequence). There are 17 residues in the CDR3. The complete variable domain, with remaining parts taken from reference TRBV7-9 and TRBJ1-6, reads DTGVSQNPRHKITKRGQNVTFRCDPISEHNRLYWYRQTLGQGPEFLTYFQNEAQLEKSRLLSDRFSAERPKGSFSTLEIQRTEQGDSAMYLCASSHGQGGSYNSPLHFGNGTRLTVT.

The chain carries TRBV20-1 and TRBJ2-3; TCRdb lists TRBD2, though no DNA is available to test this call. The V gene's germline CDR1 is DFQATT and CDR2 SNEGSKA (reference sequence). This CDR3 has 14 amino acids. The CDR3 spells CSAYLSGAADTQYF.

The chain couples TRBV3-1 to TRBJ1-1. The CDR3 extends over 13 amino acids. Germline loops: CDR1 LGHDT, CDR2 YNNKEL (reference sequence). CDR3: CASSRTRNTEAFF. The variable domain in full, completed from reference TRBV3-1 and TRBJ1-1, reads DTAVSQTPKYLVTQMGNDKSIKCEQNLGHDTMYWYKQDSKKFLKIMFSYNNKELIINETVPNRFSPKSPDKAHLNLHINSLELGDSAVYFCASSRTRNTEAFFGQGTRLTVV.

V usage is TRBV5-5 and J usage is TRBJ2-3; TCRdb proposes TRBD2, but this gene call is untestable without DNA. The CDR3 loop spans 15 amino acids. CDR1 is SGHKS, CDR2 YYEKEE, per germline (reference sequence). This chain's CDR3 is CASSSTGTSGHTQYF.

The chain joins TRBV6-5 to TRBJ1-2. The length of the CDR3 is 15 residues. Germline V gives CDR1 MNHEY, CDR2 SVGAGI. CDR3 protein: CASSYSRDGNYGYTF.

This CDR3 is CASSYTLAGVAGELFF. The J gene is TRBJ2-2, the V gene TRBV6-5; no DNA is available, so the TRBD2 call from TCRdb remains unchecked. The germline gives CDR1 MNHEY, CDR2 SVGAGI. The CDR3 has 16 residues.

The V call is TRBV3-1, the J call TRBJ2-5. Per the germline V gene, CDR1 is LGHDT and CDR2 is YNNKEL (reference sequence). The CDR3 is 13 residues long. CDR3 protein: CASSEGVWETQYF.

V and J are TRBV6-1 and TRBJ2-1; lacking DNA, the TRBD1 call made by TCRdb goes unchecked. In germline, CDR1 is MNHNS, CDR2 SASEGT. The CDR3 runs to 14 residues. This CDR3 reads CASTDPRLWTEQFF.

V gene TRBV19 combines with J gene TRBJ1-4; absent DNA, TCRdb's TRBD1 call cannot be checked. CDR1 is LNHDA and CDR2 is SQIVND in the germline V gene (reference sequence). The CDR3 runs to 16 residues. CDR3 in amino acids: CASSIRDTATNEKLFF.

The chain joins TRBV6-1 to TRBJ2-5; TCRdb's D call of TRBD2 is untestable without DNA. Germline V CDR1 and CDR2: MNHNS, SASEGT. This CDR3 comprises 17 residues. This CDR3 reads CASRSLAGGRISETQYF.

The V gene is TRBV15, the J gene TRBJ1-2; the D call from TCRdb, TRBD1, cannot be confirmed without DNA. In germline, CDR1 is LNHNV, CDR2 YYDKDF (reference sequence). The CDR3 has 14 amino acids. CDR3 loop: CATSSRQGYHGYTF. Full variable domain (missing parts from reference TRBV15 and TRBJ1-2): DAMVIQNPRYQVTQFGKPVTLSCSQTLNHNVMYWYQQKSSQAPKLLFHYYDKDFNNEADTPDNFQSRRPNTSFCFLDIRSPGLGDTAMYLCATSSRQGYHGYTFGSGTRLTVV.

The J gene is TRBJ2-6, the V gene TRBV6-1. The CDR3 is made up of 14 amino acids. The germline V gene encodes CDR1 MNHNS and CDR2 SASEGT. This CDR3 reads CASTQGSGANVLTF.

V is TRBV20-1 and J is TRBJ1-6; TCRdb designates TRBD1, a call that cannot be tested without DNA. CDR1 is DFQATT, CDR2 SNEGSKA, per germline (reference sequence). The CDR3 consists of 13 residues. CDR3 sequence reads: CSANRQGRAPLHF.

V usage is TRBV28 and J usage is TRBJ2-2. The CDR3 spans 14 residues. CDR1 is MDHEN and CDR2 is SYDVKM in the germline V gene. CDR3 sequence: CASSISSNTGELFF.

This chain connects TRBV10-2 to TRBJ2-7. This CDR3 contains 13 residues. Germline assignment: CDR1 WSHSY and CDR2 SAAADI. The CDR3 sequence is CASTNDNSYEQYF.

This chain uses TRBV20-1 with TRBJ1-6. CDR1 is DFQATT and CDR2 is SNEGSKA in the germline V gene (reference sequence). The CDR3 has 15 residues. CDR3 in amino acids: CSAREASLDNSPLHF.

V gene TRBV27 combines with J gene TRBJ2-7; the TCRdb call, TRBD1, lacks DNA for checking. CDR1 MNHEY and CDR2 SMNVEV come from the germline V gene (reference sequence). This CDR3 comprises 14 residues. This CDR3 reads CAAGNSRGAYEQYF.

This sequence joins TRBV6-1 and TRBJ2-3; TCRdb picks TRBD1, but there is no DNA to check that call. The CDR3 consists of 14 residues. CDR1 is MNHNS, CDR2 SASEGT, per germline. The chain's CDR3 is CASNIMQGANTQYF.

The chain's CDR3 is CASSSGQQAQETQYF. V is TRBV7-2 and J is TRBJ2-5; there is no DNA to check the TCRdb D call of TRBD1. This CDR3 spans 15 amino acids. The germline V gene has CDR1 SGHTA and CDR2 FQGNSA.

The chain links TRBV6-4 to TRBJ2-3; the TRBD1 assignment by TCRdb is unverifiable without DNA. Germline V CDR1 and CDR2: MRHNA, SNTAGT. The CDR3 sequence is 14 residues long. The CDR3: CASSEQGFRDTQYF.

V and J are TRBV5-1 and TRBJ2-1; TCRdb designates TRBD1, a call that cannot be tested without DNA. The CDR3 loop spans 15 amino acids. CDR1 is SGHRS and CDR2 is YFSETQ in the germline V gene. CDR3 region: CASSSTGQGYNEQFF.

The chain uses TRBV7-3 and TRBJ2-1; there is no DNA to check the TCRdb D call of TRBD1. CDR1 SGHTA and CDR2 FQGTGA come from the germline V gene. The CDR3 is made up of 15 amino acids. This CDR3 reads CASSRDRDSYNEQFF.

J is TRBJ2-1 and V is TRBV5-8; there is no DNA to check the TCRdb D call of TRBD1. CDR1 is SGHTS, CDR2 YDEGEE, per germline. The CDR3 is made up of 16 amino acids. Here the CDR3 reads CASSGEGAGVGNEQFF.

The V and J genes are TRBV5-1 and TRBJ2-4; TCRdb gives TRBD1 as the D gene, but with no DNA this cannot be confirmed. CDR3 length equals 14 residues. Germline V lookup: CDR1 SGHRS, CDR2 YFSETQ. The CDR3 here is CASSPGQGAYIQYF.

This chain connects TRBV12-3 or TRBV12-4 to TRBJ2-7; TCRdb outputs TRBD1, but without DNA this stays unchecked. The CDR3 is made up of 15 amino acids. The CDR3 loop reads CASRSSGQGPSEQYF.

The rearrangement uses TRBV27 and TRBJ2-3; TCRdb returns TRBD1, unconfirmable since there is no DNA. From germline, CDR1 is MNHEY and CDR2 SMNVEV (reference sequence). The CDR3 extends over 15 amino acids. The CDR3 sequence: CASLRTGQGKGTQYF.

The CDR3 loop is CASSPVPGQIDTQYF. This chain joins TRBV5-1 and TRBJ2-3; without DNA, the TCRdb call of TRBD1 cannot be checked. CDR1 is SGHRS, CDR2 YFSETQ, per germline. This CDR3 is 15 amino acids long. Filled out from reference TRBV5-1 and TRBJ2-3, the complete variable domain reads KAGVTQTPRYLIKTRGQQVTLSCSPISGHRSVSWYQQTPGQGLQFLFEYFSETQRNKGNFPGRFSGRQFSNSRSEMNVSTLELGDSALYLCASSPVPGQIDTQYFGPGTRLTVL.

The rearrangement uses TRBV5-5 and TRBJ2-3; TCRdb outputs TRBD1, but without DNA this stays unchecked. This CDR3 comprises 16 residues. Looked up from germline, CDR1 is SGHKS and CDR2 is YYEKEE (reference sequence). CDR3 sequence: CASSSLTGQRTDTQYF.

This chain joins TRBV14 and TRBJ1-4. The CDR3 runs 14 residues. From germline, CDR1 is SGHDN and CDR2 FVKESK. The CDR3 sequence: CASSQDRRVEKLFF.

This chain uses TRBV10-3 with TRBJ2-1; the TCRdb D gene call, TRBD1, has no DNA to confirm it. This CDR3 region has 15 residues. Looked up from germline, CDR1 is ENHRY and CDR2 is SYGVKD. The CDR3 here is CAISDGTGSYNEQFF.